This T cell receptor (beta chain) was found in a study of cytomegalovirus exposure and HLA in healthy donors. Overall study context: For the approximately 420 genotyped donors, more than 65% fell within the Caucasian-associated ancestry cluster.

This CDR3 region has 14 residues. The V and J ends lost 7 bases and 4 bases, in that order; junction bases with no gene match: 6. CDR1 and CDR2 (germline): SNHLY, FYNNEI. The PCR was carried out with 60 Vbeta primers and 13 Jbeta primers. The data were produced by immunoSEQ multiplex PCR, yet TCRdb's version contains in-frame clones alone and is incomplete. Its clone listing holds tens of thousands of clones. The chain uses TRBV2 and TRBJ1-1; 10 bases are shared with TRBD1. This clonotype originated in a male donor in good health and CMV-seronegative. The sequencing sample was made of PBMCs. This chain's CDR3 is CASIDRGLGTEAFF. The CDR3 coding sequence is TGTGCCAGCATCGACAGGGGGCTGGGCACTGAAGCTTTCTTT.